The rows below give T cell receptor beta chains drawn from one sample of a study of blood T cell repertoires in COVID-19. The repertoire was sequenced with immunoSEQ multiplex PCR; TCRdb's copy has only in-frame clones and lacks some. Among around 250,000 clones listed, 86% were seen once. What was sequenced was PBMCs or T cells enriched from blood (not recorded which). The receptors derive from a man aged 18-30 years who had recovered from COVID-19. The CDR3 runs from the conserved cysteine through the conserved F or W. D genes are given only for firm matches. Only part of the rows carry a size: once, few, many, or a class if the clone is expanded.

abundance	v_gene	d_gene	j_gene	CDR3nt	CDR3aa
once	TRBV2	-	TRBJ1-4	TGTGCCAGCAGTGGGGAGCGCTCAACTAATGAAAAACTGTTTTTT	CASSGERSTNEKLFF
once	TRBV19	-	TRBJ1-1	TGTGCCAGTAGCACCTTGGAGGTATCGGCGATGAACACTGAAGCTTTCTTT	CASSTLEVSAMNTEAFF
once	TRBV6-5	-	TRBJ1-4	TGTGCCAGCAGTTACTCGTCGGCAGAGGATGAAAAACTGTTTTTT	CASSYSSAEDEKLFF
-	TRBV19	TRBD2	TRBJ2-6	TGCGGGACTAGCGGGGGTAGCTCTGGGGCCAACGTCCTGACTTTC	CGTSGGSSGANVLTF
once	TRBV12-5	-	TRBJ2-7	TGTGCTAGTGGTTTCAGGGGCGAGCAGTACTTC	CASGFRGEQYF
once	TRBV11-3	-	TRBJ2-1	TGTGCCAGCAGCCCTTTAGCGGCAGGGGGCAATGAGCAGTTCTTC	CASSPLAAGGNEQFF
-	TRBV6-4	-	TRBJ1-5	TGTGCCAGGCAGGGTGGTAGCAATCAGCCCCAGCATTTT	CARQGGSNQPQHF
-	TRBV5-1	-	TRBJ1-3	TGCGCCAGCAGCTTGTCCAGCTCTGGAAACACCATATATTTT	CASSLSSSGNTIYF
-	TRBV28	-	TRBJ2-7	TGTGCCAGCAGTTTAAGGACTCCCACCTTTGGGTGGCAGTACTTC	CASSLRTPTFGWQYF
-	TRBV18	-	TRBJ1-1	TGTGCCAGCTCACCAGAGGGGAACACTGAAGCTTTCTTT	CASSPEGNTEAFF
-	TRBV28	TRBD2	TRBJ2-5	TGTGCCAGCAGTTTGACTAGCGGGTCCCAAGAGACCCAGTACTTC	CASSLTSGSQETQYF
-	TRBV4-1	TRBD2	TRBJ2-7	TGCGCCAGCAGCCAATTCAGCACTAGCGGGAGCACCAGCTCCTACGAGCAGTACTTC	CASSQFSTSGSTSSYEQYF
-	TRBV28	TRBD2	TRBJ2-5	TGTGCCAGCAGTTGGGGGGGAAGGCAAGAGACCCAGTACTTC	CASSWGGRQETQYF
-	TRBV28	TRBD1	TRBJ2-5	TGTGCCAGCAGCACGACAGGGTCCGAGACCCAGTACTTC	CASSTTGSETQYF
-	TRBV13	-	TRBJ2-7	TGTGCCAGCAGCCAATTGACAGCATCCTACGAGCAGTACTTC	CASSQLTASYEQYF
-	TRBV5-1	TRBD1	TRBJ2-7	TGCGCCAGCAGCCCCGAGGGGCAGGGGGCAGACGAGCAGTACTTC	CASSPEGQGADEQYF
-	TRBV28	TRBD2	TRBJ2-1	TGTGCCAGCACCATGGGGCTAGCGGACTACAATGAGCAGTTCTTC	CASTMGLADYNEQFF
-	TRBV12-3/TRBV12-4	-	TRBJ2-1	TGTGCCAGCAGTTTAGCGCAGGACAGTGAGCAGTTCTTC	CASSLAQDSEQFF
-	TRBV7-8	TRBD1	TRBJ1-1	TGTGCCAGCAGCTTAGCGACGACAGGGACCACTGAAGCTTTCTTT	CASSLATTGTTEAFF
-	TRBV30	-	TRBJ2-7	TGTGCCTGGAGACCCCGGGATAGTTACGAGCAGTACTTC	CAWRPRDSYEQYF
-	TRBV3-1/TRBV3-2	-	TRBJ1-4	TGTGCCAGCAGCCAAAAACCCCCGGGCAGCCACGGGGCAACTAATGAAAAACTGTTTTTT	CASSQKPPGSHGATNEKLFF
-	TRBV18	-	TRBJ2-3	TGTGCCACCTCCGGAACGGTGACTAGCACAGATACGCAGTATTTT	CATSGTVTSTDTQYF
-	TRBV28	-	TRBJ1-6	TGTGCCAGCAGTAGTTTAGGGAGGGGCTCCTATAATTCACCCCTCCACTTT	CASSSLGRGSYNSPLHF
-	TRBV30	TRBD2	TRBJ2-1	TGTGCCTGGAGTGTTGCTGGACTAGCGGGGAAGCAGTTCTTC	CAWSVAGLAGKQFF
-	TRBV6-4	TRBD1	TRBJ2-4	TGTGCCAGCAGTGACCCAAAACGGGACAGGGGACATAACATTCAGTACTTC	CASSDPKRDRGHNIQYF
-	TRBV30	TRBD1	TRBJ1-2	TGTGCCTGGTCCGCCGGGACAGGGAATAACTATGGCTACACCTTC	CAWSAGTGNNYGYTF
-	TRBV28	TRBD1	TRBJ1-5	TGTGCCAGCAGTTTACTCAGGGGGCTAGGAAGCAATCAGCCCCAGCATTTT	CASSLLRGLGSNQPQHF
-	TRBV27	-	TRBJ1-5	TGTGCCAGCAGGGGCGGGCATCAGCCCCAGCATTTT	CASRGGHQPQHF
-	TRBV14	-	TRBJ2-5	TGTGCCAGCAGCTTTGCCGGGACTCCCGGGGAGACCCAGTACTTC	CASSFAGTPGETQYF
few	TRBV4-1	TRBD1	TRBJ1-1	TGCGCCAGCAGCCAAGAACAGGGGGCAATGAACACTGAAGCTTTCTTT	CASSQEQGAMNTEAFF
-	TRBV30	-	TRBJ2-7	TGTGCCTGGATTTCGCACAGCTACGAGCAGTACTTC	CAWISHSYEQYF
-	TRBV4-1	TRBD2	TRBJ2-5	TGCGCCAGCAGCCAACTGAGGACTAGCGGCCAAGAGACCCAGTACTTC	CASSQLRTSGQETQYF
-	TRBV6-5	-	TRBJ1-5	TGTGCCAGCAGGGACGGACACAATCAGCCCCAGCATTTT	CASRDGHNQPQHF
-	TRBV19	-	TRBJ1-4	TGTGCCAGTAGTATTCCGGAGGGGGAAAAACTGTTTTTT	CASSIPEGEKLFF
-	TRBV5-5	-	TRBJ1-1	TGTGCCAGCAGCTTGTGGCAGGAAGCTTTCTTT	CASSLWQEAFF
-	TRBV6-6	-	TRBJ1-1	TGTGCCAGCACCCTAATACGGTGGCAGGGGAGCACTGAAGCTTTCTTT	CASTLIRWQGSTEAFF
-	TRBV19	TRBD2	TRBJ2-1	TGTGCCAGCCGGACTAGCGGGGGGAAACGAGGGGATGAGCAGTTCTTC	CASRTSGGKRGDEQFF
-	TRBV7-8	TRBD2	TRBJ2-5	TGTGCCAGCAGCCTCCAAGGTGATAGCGGGAGAGAGACCCAGTACTTC	CASSLQGDSGRETQYF
-	TRBV30	-	TRBJ1-1	TGTGCCTGGAGCCAGTTAGGAGGGAGGACTGAAGCTTTCTTT	CAWSQLGGRTEAFF
-	TRBV7-9	-	TRBJ1-1	TGTGCCAGCAGTCCCGACGGAGGCGCGAACACTGAAGCTTTCTTT	CASSPDGGANTEAFF
-	TRBV11-2	TRBD1	TRBJ2-1	TGTGCCAGCAGCATATCAGGGGGTGAGCAGTTCTTC	CASSISGGEQFF
-	TRBV19	TRBD1	TRBJ1-5	TGTGCCAGTAGGAAGGAGGGACAGGGTTTCAATCAGCCCCAGCATTTT	CASRKEGQGFNQPQHF
few	TRBV2	-	TRBJ2-2	TGTGCCAGCAGTGGGGGCCAGGGAGGAACCGGGGAGCTGTTTTTT	CASSGGQGGTGELFF
few	TRBV27	TRBD1	TRBJ2-7	TGTGCCAGCAGTCTGGGACAGTCCTACGAGCAGTACTTC	CASSLGQSYEQYF
-	TRBV5-5	TRBD1	TRBJ1-2	TGTGCCAGCTATAGGACAGGAAACTATGGCTACACCTTC	CASYRTGNYGYTF
-	TRBV4-1	TRBD2	TRBJ2-7	TGCGCCAGCAGCCCGTCGACTAGCGGAGAGGTACCCGCCTACGAGCAGTACTTC	CASSPSTSGEVPAYEQYF
-	TRBV5-1	TRBD1	TRBJ1-6	TGCGCCAGCGGGACAGGAGAGAATTCACCCCTCCACTTT	CASGTGENSPLHF
-	TRBV5-1	-	TRBJ2-3	TGCGCCAGCAGCTTAGTAGGGGCTGTAGATACGCAGTATTTT	CASSLVGAVDTQYF
-	TRBV5-4	TRBD1	TRBJ1-1	TGTGCCAGCAGCCCACAGACAGGGGGCAAGGGTGAAGCTTTCTTT	CASSPQTGGKGEAFF
-	TRBV4-1	TRBD2	TRBJ2-3	TGCGCCAGCAGCCGCATCGGGACTACCCGCACAGATACGCAGTATTTT	CASSRIGTTRTDTQYF
-	TRBV11-2	-	TRBJ1-2	TGTGCCAGCAGCTTAGATCCGGGGGTGCACTATGGCTACACCTTC	CASSLDPGVHYGYTF
-	TRBV14	-	TRBJ2-1	TGTGCCAGCAGCCCCTTGGCGGGGTCCTACAATGAGCAGTTCTTC	CASSPLAGSYNEQFF
-	TRBV2	TRBD1	TRBJ1-2	TGTGCCACAGCAATGGGACAGGGGGGCTATGGCTACACCTTC	CATAMGQGGYGYTF
-	TRBV7-8	-	TRBJ2-1	TGTGCCAGCAGCTTCGAACAGGGCTCCTACAATGAGCAGTTCTTC	CASSFEQGSYNEQFF
-	TRBV11-3	-	TRBJ2-7	TGTGCCAGCAGCTTAGTCTTAGAGGACGGGGCCTACGAGCAGTACTTC	CASSLVLEDGAYEQYF
-	TRBV3-1/TRBV3-2	TRBD1	TRBJ2-2	TGTGCCAGCAGCCGCAGGGGGACGAACACCGGGGAGCTGTTTTTT	CASSRRGTNTGELFF
-	TRBV11-2	-	TRBJ2-1	TGTGCCAGCAGCTTGGGTCGGACTACAAATTACAATGAGCAGTTCTTC	CASSLGRTTNYNEQFF
-	TRBV2	-	TRBJ1-1	TGTGCCAGCAGTTACGGTGTTGGAGCTTTCTTT	CASSYGVGAFF